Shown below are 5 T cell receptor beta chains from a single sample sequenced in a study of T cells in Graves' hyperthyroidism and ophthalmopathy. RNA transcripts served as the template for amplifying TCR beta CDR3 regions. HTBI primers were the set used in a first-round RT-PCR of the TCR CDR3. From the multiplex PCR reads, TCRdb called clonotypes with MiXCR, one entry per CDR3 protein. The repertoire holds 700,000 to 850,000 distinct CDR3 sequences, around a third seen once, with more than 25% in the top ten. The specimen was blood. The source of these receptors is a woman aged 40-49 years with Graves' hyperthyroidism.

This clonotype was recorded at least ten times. CDR3 loop: CASSLGREGDGAFF. The CDR3 DNA reads as TGTGCCAGCAGCTTAGGCAGGGAGGGGGATGGAGCTTTCTTT. The chain employs TRBV7-9 and TRBJ1-1, with D possibly being TRBD1 (6 bases). The germline CDR1 and CDR2 sequences are SEHNR and FQNEAQ (reference sequence). The CDR3 is made up of 14 amino acids. The germline V and J ends were trimmed by 1 base and 10 bases, with 16 bases remaining between them.

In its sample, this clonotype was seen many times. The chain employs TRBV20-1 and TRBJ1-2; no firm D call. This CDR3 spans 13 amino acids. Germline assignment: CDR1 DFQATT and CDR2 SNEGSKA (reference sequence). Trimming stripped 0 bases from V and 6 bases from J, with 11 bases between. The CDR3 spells CSAREAESHGYTF. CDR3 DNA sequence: TGCAGTGCTAGAGAAGCGGAGTCTCATGGCTACACCTTC.

CDR3: CASSLGGTSVFYEQYF. The CDR3 coding sequence is TGTGCCAGCAGCCTGGGGGGGACTAGCGTGTTCTACGAGCAGTACTTC. The genes are TRBV7-2 and TRBJ2-7; 10 bases agree with TRBD2. This CDR3 has 16 amino acids. Germline lookup yields CDR1 SGHTA and CDR2 FQGNSA. The junction had 10 bases not matched to a gene; V was cut back by 5 bases and J by 3 bases.

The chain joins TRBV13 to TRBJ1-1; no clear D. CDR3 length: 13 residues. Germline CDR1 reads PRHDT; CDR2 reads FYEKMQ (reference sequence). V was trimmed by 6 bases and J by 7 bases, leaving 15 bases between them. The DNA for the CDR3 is TGTGCCAGCAGAAATCGTATTTGCATTGAAGCTTTCTTT. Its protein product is CASRNRICIEAFF.

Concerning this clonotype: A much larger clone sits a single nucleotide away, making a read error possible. The CDR3 sequence: CASSLRATNEKLFF. DNA for the CDR3: TGTGCCAGCAGCTTACGCGCAACTAATGAAAAACTGTTTTTT. The rearrangement links TRBV7-9 to TRBJ1-4; D is undetermined. The V gene's germline CDR1 is SEHNR and CDR2 FQNEAQ (reference sequence). This CDR3 has 14 residues. V lost 2 bases and J lost 0, with 4 bases in between.